Following are 25 T cell receptor beta chains from one sample sequenced in a study of blood T cell repertoires in COVID-19. The repertoire was sequenced with immunoSEQ multiplex PCR; TCRdb's copy has only in-frame clones and lacks some. The sample records around 62,000 clones, approximately 90% being singletons. The sample comprised PBMCs or T cells enriched from blood (not recorded which). These receptors all come from a woman aged 40-49 years who had recovered from COVID-19.

This clone was counted only a few times. The chain employs TRBV6-1 and TRBJ1-3; unclear D gene. V shed 2 bases and J shed 2 bases, with 16 bases lying between them. CDR3 length: 17 residues. CDR1 is MNHNS, CDR2 SASEGT, per germline. CDR3 sequence: CASSESKAGYPGNTIYF. CDR3 in DNA: TGTGCCAGCAGTGAATCAAAGGCAGGTTACCCTGGAAACACCATATATTTT.

V gene TRBV19 combines with J gene TRBJ1-6; weak D call: TRBD1 (6 bases). CDR1 and CDR2 (germline): LNHDA, SQIVND (reference sequence). The CDR3 has 15 residues. Trimming took off 7 bases at V and 7 bases at J, with 17 bases between the two ends. Written as DNA, the CDR3 is TGTGCCAGTAAAGGCGGCCAAGGGGGAAATTCACCCCTCCACTTT. It codes for CASKGGQGGNSPLHF.

The rearrangement uses TRBV4-1 and TRBJ1-1; D is possibly TRBD1 (6 bases). This CDR3 has 16 residues. Germline values: CDR1 MGHRA, CDR2 YSYEKL. V gave up 0 bases and J gave up 0 bases, with 11 bases separating them. The CDR3 coding sequence is TGCGCCAGCAGCCAAGACCGTGGACAGATGAACACTGAAGCTTTCTTT. Amino acid sequence: CASSQDRGQMNTEAFF.

The rearrangement joins TRBV12-5 to TRBJ1-2; D is unclear. The V end was cut by 6 bases, the J end by 8 bases, with 16 bases between. Looked up from germline, CDR1 is LGHNT and CDR2 is FRNRAP. This CDR3 comprises 13 residues. CDR3 region: CASGLGSGFGYTF. Here the CDR3 DNA reads TGTGCTAGTGGCCTCGGGTCGGGGTTCGGCTACACCTTC. The whole variable domain, remainder taken from reference TRBV12-5 and TRBJ1-2, is DARVTQTPRHKVTEMGQEVTMRCQPILGHNTVFWYRQTMMQGLELLAYFRNRAPLDDSGMPKDRFSAEMPDATLATLKIQPSEPRDSAVYFCASGLGSGFGYTFGSGTRLTVV.

V usage is TRBV11-3 and J usage is TRBJ1-1; TRBD1 is a possible D gene (5 bases). V gave up 5 bases and J gave up 6 bases, with 19 bases separating them. Germline CDR1 and CDR2: SGHNT and YENEEA. The CDR3 has 15 amino acids. The CDR3 DNA reads TGTGCCAGCAGCCGTACGACGGGGGTGGGGGCTGAAGCTTTCTTT. Its translation is CASSRTTGVGAEAFF.

This clone was found a few times. This chain uses TRBV7-9 with TRBJ1-2, with D maybe TRBD1 (6 bases). The CDR3 length is 12 residues. Looked up from germline, CDR1 is SEHNR and CDR2 is FQNEAQ (reference sequence). With 5 bases removed from V and 5 bases from J, the gap between germline ends came to 9 bases. CDR3 DNA sequence: TGTGCCAGCAGCAACAGGGAATATGGCTACACCTTC. The encoded protein is CASSNREYGYTF.

The chain has TRBV5-1 and TRBJ2-1, with 9 bases aligning to TRBD1. V lost 4 bases to trimming and J lost 7 bases; unmatched junction nucleotides: 9. The V gene's germline CDR1 is SGHRS and CDR2 YFSETQ. The CDR3 sequence is 15 residues long. CDR3 amino acids: CASSRTGTGTNEQFF. CDR3 bases: TGCGCCAGCAGCAGAACCGGGACAGGGACGAATGAGCAGTTCTTC. The full variable domain, its missing parts supplied by reference TRBV5-1 and TRBJ2-1, is KAGVTQTPRYLIKTRGQQVTLSCSPISGHRSVSWYQQTPGQGLQFLFEYFSETQRNKGNFPGRFSGRQFSNSRSEMNVSTLELGDSALYLCASSRTGTGTNEQFFGPGTRLTVL.

The chain uses TRBV15 and TRBJ1-2; D may be TRBD1 (5 bases). CDR1 LNHNV and CDR2 YYDKDF come from the germline V gene (reference sequence). V lost 10 bases and J 3 bases, leaving 15 bases between the germline ends. The CDR3 covers 13 residues. The CDR3: CAIQGNEDYGYTF. CDR3 sequence (DNA): TGTGCCATCCAGGGCAACGAGGACTATGGCTACACCTTC.

The V and J genes are TRBV29-1 and TRBJ2-3; 7 bases agree with TRBD1. Losses at the gene ends were 4 bases for V and 4 bases for J; bases not matched to a gene: 5. The CDR3 loop spans 13 amino acids. CDR1 SQVTM and CDR2 ANQGSEA come from the germline V gene. This CDR3 reads CSVGRGRADTQYF. DNA of the CDR3: TGCAGCGTTGGAAGGGGGCGAGCAGATACGCAGTATTTT.

J is TRBJ2-2 and V is TRBV19, with 9 bases that match TRBD2. V lost 1 base to trimming and J lost 6 bases; unmatched junction nucleotides: 18. The CDR3 is 20 residues long. Germline CDR1 LNHDA, CDR2 SQIVND (reference sequence). CDR3: CASSIVAGDSGGLQSGELFF. The DNA for the CDR3 is TGTGCCAGTAGTATAGTCGCGGGTGATAGCGGGGGCCTCCAGTCCGGGGAGCTGTTTTTT.

This clone was seen just once. V and J are TRBV10-3 and TRBJ1-6; D ambiguous. Germline V lookup: CDR1 ENHRY, CDR2 SYGVKD. CDR3 size: 13 residues. V was cut by 3 bases and J by 15 bases, with 15 bases left in between. CDR3: CAISDSGLSRLHF. The CDR3 DNA is TGTGCCATCAGTGACAGTGGACTTAGCCGCCTCCACTTT.

The chain combines TRBV4-1 with TRBJ1-2; D remains unclear. The V end was cut by 1 base, the J end by 2 bases, with 11 bases between. Germline-derived CDR1 and CDR2 are MGHRA and YSYEKL. There are 15 residues in the CDR3. CDR3 nucleotide sequence: TGCGCCAGCAGCCAAGGCGGGAACGGAAACTATGGCTACACCTTC. As protein: CASSQGGNGNYGYTF.

This sequence joins TRBV15 and TRBJ2-1; the D is unclear. V lost 3 bases and J lost 7, with 10 bases in between. CDR1 and CDR2 (germline): LNHNV, YYDKDF (reference sequence). The CDR3 sequence is 13 residues long. DNA of the CDR3: TGTGCCACCAGCAGTCCCAGGTGGAATGAGCAGTTCTTC. As protein: CATSSPRWNEQFF.

A word on this clone: The junction differs from germline at one of its ends, possibly a read error. This sequence joins TRBV19 and TRBJ2-2; 11 positions match TRBD2. Germline values: CDR1 LNHDA, CDR2 SQIVND (reference sequence). The CDR3 is made up of 15 amino acids. The DNA of the CDR3 is TGTGCCAGTAAGCCTAGCGGGGGGAACGCCGGGGAGCTGTTTTTT. Its translation is CASKPSGGNAGELFF.

The chain joins TRBV3-1 (or the pseudogene TRBV3-2) to TRBJ2-1; TRBD2 matches 7 bases. Germline V gene data show CDR1 as LGHDT and CDR2 as YNNKEL (reference sequence). J lost 7 bases, V lost 2 bases, and 2 bases had no gene match. This CDR3 has 13 amino acids. In DNA form, the CDR3 reads TGTGCCAGCAGCCAAAGCGGGGTAAATGAGCAGTTCTTC. Translation: CASSQSGVNEQFF.

This clone was found once. V and J are TRBV27 and TRBJ1-4; 8 bases line up with TRBD1. This CDR3 comprises 16 residues. Germline values: CDR1 MNHEY, CDR2 SMNVEV (reference sequence). V dropped 3 bases and J dropped 8; count of bases not matched to a gene: 11. CDR3 residues: CASSFLTQGVGEKLFF. The CDR3 region has the DNA TGTGCCAGCAGTTTCCTAACACAGGGGGTAGGCGAAAAACTGTTTTTT.

V usage is TRBV4-2 and J usage is TRBJ2-5, with unresolved D. The CDR3 runs to 12 residues. With 2 bases removed from V and 2 bases from J, the gap between germline ends came to 3 bases. CDR1 and CDR2 (germline): LGHNA, YNFKEQ. In DNA, the CDR3 is TGTGCCAGCAGCCAACCACAAGAGACCCAGTACTTC. Its protein is CASSQPQETQYF.

The table lists this clone with a few counts. The V call is TRBV5-1, the J call TRBJ1-1, with TRBD1 identical over 7 bases. CDR3 size: 13 residues. Germline CDR1 is SGHRS and CDR2 is YFSETQ. V lost 3 bases and J lost 6; bases outside the gene matches: 5. The CDR3 spells CASSYGQAAEAFF. Here the CDR3 DNA reads TGCGCCAGCAGCTACGGACAGGCTGCTGAAGCTTTCTTT. Filled out from reference TRBV5-1 and TRBJ1-1, the complete variable domain reads KAGVTQTPRYLIKTRGQQVTLSCSPISGHRSVSWYQQTPGQGLQFLFEYFSETQRNKGNFPGRFSGRQFSNSRSEMNVSTLELGDSALYLCASSYGQAAEAFFGQGTRLTVV.

The chain combines TRBV29-1 with TRBJ2-3; D is unresolved. The V and J ends lost 6 bases and 2 bases respectively, with 12 bases between them. Germline V gene data show CDR1 as SQVTM and CDR2 as ANQGSEA. This CDR3 has 13 amino acids. The CDR3 here is CSVNAQNTDTQYF. CDR3 sequence (DNA): TGCAGCGTCAATGCTCAGAACACAGATACGCAGTATTTT.

The chain employs TRBV6-5 and TRBJ1-2; D call uncertain. From germline, CDR1 is MNHEY and CDR2 SVGAGI. The CDR3 spans 12 residues. V lost 2 bases and J 4 bases, leaving 5 bases between the germline ends. The CDR3 region has the DNA TGTGCCAGCAGTTACGCCGGCTATGGCTACACCTTC. This gives the protein CASSYAGYGYTF.

J is TRBJ1-3 and V is TRBV15; D gene ambiguous. Trimming took off 5 bases at V and 14 bases at J, with 16 bases between the two ends. Germline values: CDR1 LNHNV, CDR2 YYDKDF (reference sequence). The CDR3 is made up of 12 amino acids. Written as DNA, the CDR3 is TGTGCCACCAGCCTCACTTCGAGAGCTCTATATTTT. Its protein is CATSLTSRALYF.

The chain is built from TRBV5-1 and TRBJ1-1; 7 positions agree with TRBD1. The CDR3 loop spans 15 amino acids. Germline CDR1 reads SGHRS; CDR2 reads YFSETQ. V was clipped by 3 bases and J by 7 bases; unmatched bases: 12. The CDR3 DNA is TGCGCCAGCAGCTCTCAAACCGGGACAGCTCGTGAAGCTTTCTTT. Its protein product is CASSSQTGTAREAFF.

The genes are TRBV27 and TRBJ2-1, with 7 bases aligning to TRBD2. CDR1 MNHEY and CDR2 SMNVEV come from the germline V gene (reference sequence). Unmatched junction bases numbered 8, after V lost 2 bases and J lost 1 base. This CDR3 is built from 17 residues. The CDR3 DNA reads as TGTGCCAGCAGTTTACCCTCGGGGGGTAGTTCCTACAATGAGCAGTTCTTC. Encoded protein: CASSLPSGGSSYNEQFF.

The rearrangement links TRBV5-1 to TRBJ1-1; D is perhaps TRBD1 (6 bases). Per the germline V gene, CDR1 is SGHRS and CDR2 is YFSETQ. The ends were cut back, 0 bases at V and 2 bases at J, with 8 bases in the middle. The length of the CDR3 is 14 residues. As DNA, the CDR3 is TGCGCCAGCAGCTTGGTGGGGGCAAACACTGAAGCTTTCTTT. Its protein is CASSLVGANTEAFF.

The V gene is TRBV5-5, the J gene TRBJ1-5; 8 nucleotides line up with TRBD1. The CDR3 loop spans 14 amino acids. Germline loops: CDR1 SGHKS, CDR2 YYEKEE (reference sequence). V lost 4 bases, J lost 2 bases, and 2 bases stayed unmatched. The CDR3 loop reads CASSDRGGNQPQHF. The DNA of the CDR3 is TGTGCCAGCAGCGACAGGGGTGGCAATCAGCCCCAGCATTTT.